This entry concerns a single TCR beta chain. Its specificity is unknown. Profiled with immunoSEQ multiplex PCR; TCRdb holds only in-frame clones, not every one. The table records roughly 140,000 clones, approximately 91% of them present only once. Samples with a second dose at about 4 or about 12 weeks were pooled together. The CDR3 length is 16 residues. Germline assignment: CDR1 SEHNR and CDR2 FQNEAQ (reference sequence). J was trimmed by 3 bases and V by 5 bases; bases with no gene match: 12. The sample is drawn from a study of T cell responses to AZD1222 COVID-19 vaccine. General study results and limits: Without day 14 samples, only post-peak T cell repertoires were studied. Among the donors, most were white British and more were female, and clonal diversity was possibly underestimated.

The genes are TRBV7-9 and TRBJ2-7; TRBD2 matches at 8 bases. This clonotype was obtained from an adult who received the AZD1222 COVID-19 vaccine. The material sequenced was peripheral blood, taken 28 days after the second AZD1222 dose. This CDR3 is CASSPPSGRGVYEQYF. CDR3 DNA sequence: TGTGCCAGCAGCCCGCCAAGCGGGAGAGGTGTCTACGAGCAGTACTTC.